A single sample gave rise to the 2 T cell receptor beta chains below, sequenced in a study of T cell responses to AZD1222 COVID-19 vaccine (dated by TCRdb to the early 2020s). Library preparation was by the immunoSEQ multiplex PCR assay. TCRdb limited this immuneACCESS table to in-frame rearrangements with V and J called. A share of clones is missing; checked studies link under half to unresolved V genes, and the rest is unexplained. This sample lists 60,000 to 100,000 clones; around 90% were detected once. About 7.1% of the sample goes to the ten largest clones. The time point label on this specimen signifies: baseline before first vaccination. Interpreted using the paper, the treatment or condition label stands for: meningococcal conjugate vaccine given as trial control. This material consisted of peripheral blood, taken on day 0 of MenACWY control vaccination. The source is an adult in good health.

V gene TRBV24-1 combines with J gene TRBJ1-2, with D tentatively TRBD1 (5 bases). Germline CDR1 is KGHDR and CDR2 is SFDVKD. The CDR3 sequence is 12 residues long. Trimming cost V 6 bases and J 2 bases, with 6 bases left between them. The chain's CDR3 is CATSRDNYGYTF. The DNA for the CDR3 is TGTGCCACCAGTAGGGACAACTATGGCTACACCTTC.

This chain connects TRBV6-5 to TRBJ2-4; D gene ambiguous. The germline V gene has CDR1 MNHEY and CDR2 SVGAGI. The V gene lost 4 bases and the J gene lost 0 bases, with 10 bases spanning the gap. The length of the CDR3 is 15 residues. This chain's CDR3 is CASSFRSLAKNIQYF. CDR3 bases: TGTGCCAGCAGTTTTAGGAGTCTAGCCAAAAACATTCAGTACTTC.